This T cell receptor beta chain was observed in a study of T cell responses to AZD1222 COVID-19 vaccine. TCRdb's copy holds only in-frame clones and misses some; the assay was immunoSEQ multiplex PCR. The table lists 150,000 or so clones, about 92% of them singletons. This clone was picked up one time. Its antigen remains unknown. Study conclusions and caveats: CD4 TCRs associated with vaccination spanned spike, dominating at 160-218 and 743-854.

CDR1 is ENHRY, CDR2 SYGVKD, per germline. With V trimmed by 5 bases and J by 6 bases, 3 bases remained unmatched. The CDR3 runs to 14 residues. The rearrangement joins TRBV10-3 to TRBJ1-4, with 10 bases matching TRBD1. The material was peripheral blood, obtained on day 0 of AZD1222 vaccination. The receptor was isolated from an adult in good health. The CDR3 coding sequence is TGTGCCATCAGTCCCGGGACAGGGGATGAAAAACTGTTTTTT. Residues: CAISPGTGDEKLFF.